One sample yielded the 15 T cell receptor beta chains listed below, sequenced in a study of T cell repertoires in cytomegalovirus infection (dated by TCRdb to the late 2010s). Sequenced on an Illumina HiSeq 1500. TCRdb trimmed public reads at Q25 via fastp, called clones via MiXCR and kept in-frame beta chains. Rows with one shared CDR3 protein collapse into an entry with the most common genes and DNA. The sample has about 260,000 distinct CDR3 sequences on record, approximately 15% of them singletons. About 10% of the sample comes from the top ten. The sequenced sample was PBMCs. Every receptor here comes from a human donor in good health (CMV status not recorded). Some clones in this sample may be carry-over from other donors' samples.

There are many counts of this clonotype. This chain uses TRBV28 with TRBJ1-2; 10 bases line up with TRBD1. Germline loops: CDR1 MDHEN, CDR2 SYDVKM. The trim removed 5 bases at V and 4 bases at J, leaving 7 bases unmatched. The CDR3 spans 15 residues. The CDR3 bases are TGTGCCAGCAGTCGACAGGGGGCGTTAGGCTATGGCTACACCTTC. This encodes CASSRQGALGYGYTF.

This clonotype appeared a single time. The chain links TRBV7-2 to TRBJ2-7, with a tentative D call TRBD1 (6 bases). The V gene lost 0 bases and the J gene lost 1 base, with 13 bases spanning the gap. Per germline, CDR1 SGHTA and CDR2 FQGNSA. This CDR3 is 16 amino acids long. CDR3 nucleotide sequence: TGTGCCAGCAGCTTAGCTTCCCGTACAGGGTCCTACGAGCAGTACTTC. Protein product: CASSLASRTGSYEQYF. Combining the CDR3 with reference TRBV7-2 and TRBJ2-7 gives the whole variable domain GAGVSQSPSNKVTEKGKDVELRCDPISGHTALYWYRQSLGQGLEFLIYFQGNSAPDKSGLPSDRFSAERTGGSVSTLTIQRTQQEDSAVYLCASSLASRTGSYEQYFGPGTRLTVT.

This clonotype occurred a few times. A clone one base away is much larger, so this may be a read error. The rearrangement joins TRBV18 to TRBJ2-5; tentatively, D is TRBD1 or TRBD2 (5 bases each). This CDR3 has 13 amino acids. CDR1 and CDR2 (germline): KGHSH, LQKENI. The CDR3 spells CTSSRGWSETQYF. The CDR3 DNA follows: TGTACCAGCTCGAGGGGATGGTCAGAGACCCAGTACTTC.

This clonotype was counted at least ten times. The chain recombines TRBV6-5 with TRBJ2-1; 10 positions agree with TRBD1. The CDR3 length is 16 residues. Germline V gene lookup returns CDR1 MNHEY and CDR2 SVGAGI. Trimming removed 4 bases from V and 4 bases from J; junction bases left unmatched: 7. In DNA form, the CDR3 reads TGTGCCAGCAGTTCTGTTCTGGGACAGGGGTACAATGAGCAGTTCTTC. Translation: CASSSVLGQGYNEQFF.

This clonotype turned up a few times. V gene TRBV12-5 combines with J gene TRBJ1-6; D ambiguous. In germline, CDR1 is LGHNT, CDR2 FRNRAP. The CDR3 is 14 residues long. V lost 1 base and J 7 bases, leaving 8 bases between the germline ends. The CDR3 here is CASGLEQGNSPLHF. For the CDR3, the DNA is TGTGCTAGTGGTTTGGAGCAAGGGAATTCACCCCTCCACTTT. The complete variable domain, with remaining parts taken from reference TRBV12-5 and TRBJ1-6, reads DARVTQTPRHKVTEMGQEVTMRCQPILGHNTVFWYRQTMMQGLELLAYFRNRAPLDDSGMPKDRFSAEMPDATLATLKIQPSEPRDSAVYFCASGLEQGNSPLHFGNGTRLTVT.

This clonotype was counted between two and nine times. The chain combines TRBV18 with TRBJ2-3; D not certain. There are 14 residues in the CDR3. The V and J ends lost 3 bases and 6 bases respectively, with 13 bases between them. Germline V gene data show CDR1 as KGHSH and CDR2 as LQKENI. CDR3 DNA: TGTGCCAGCTCACCCCAACCGGGTGTGGATACGCAGTATTTT. Translating it yields CASSPQPGVDTQYF.

This chain links TRBV6-2 or TRBV6-3 with TRBJ2-2, with D unclear. V lost 7 bases and J 3 bases, leaving 3 bases between the germline ends. Germline CDR1 MNHEY, CDR2 SVGEGT. This CDR3 contains 11 residues. The CDR3 protein is CASTYTGELFF. CDR3 nucleotide sequence: TGTGCCAGCACCTACACCGGGGAGCTGTTTTTT.

This clonotype came up many times. This chain connects TRBV4-3 to TRBJ2-2, with TRBD2 matching over 10 bases. The CDR3 runs 19 residues. V lost 0 bases and J lost 2; bases outside the gene matches: 9. Germline values: CDR1 LGHNA, CDR2 YSLEER. CDR3 sequence reads: CASSQDRVGTSANTGELFF. The CDR3 DNA reads TGCGCCAGCAGCCAAGATCGCGTTGGGACTAGCGCAAACACCGGGGAGCTGTTTTTT.

In DNA form, the CDR3 reads TGTGCCAGCAGCTCCCCCTATCCCCCCTACGAGCAGTACTTC. It encodes CASSSPYPPYEQYF. V usage is TRBV11-2 and J usage is TRBJ2-7, with D unclear. CDR3 length: 14 amino acids. Germline CDR1 SGHAT, CDR2 FQNNGV. Trimming took 4 bases from V and 2 from J, leaving 12 bases between them.

This clonotype has a count of ten or more. The chain has TRBV7-6 and TRBJ2-1; 13 bases map to TRBD2. J was trimmed by 0 bases and V by 3 bases; bases with no gene match: 5. CDR1 and CDR2 (germline): SGHVS, FNYEAQ. CDR3 length: 18 residues. CDR3 loop: CASSFRTSGGLSYNEQFF. CDR3 in DNA: TGTGCCAGCAGCTTCCGGACTAGCGGGGGTCTCTCCTACAATGAGCAGTTCTTC.

This clonotype was seen many times. The V and J genes are TRBV7-8 and TRBJ2-3; tentative D call: TRBD2 (5 bases). V was shortened by 1 base and J by 1 base, with 6 bases between the two germline ends. The germline V gene encodes CDR1 SGHVS and CDR2 FQNEAQ. The CDR3 extends over 14 amino acids. The CDR3 protein is CASSLVSGTDTQYF. The CDR3 DNA reads TGTGCCAGCAGCTTAGTTAGCGGCACAGATACGCAGTATTTT.

V and J are TRBV18 and TRBJ1-2; 8 positions agree with TRBD1. This CDR3 spans 13 amino acids. Germline loops: CDR1 KGHSH, CDR2 LQKENI. The ends lost 3 bases at V and 8 bases at J; junction bases unmatched: 5. CDR3 region: CASSPGQGDGYTF. The CDR3 nucleotides read TGTGCCAGCTCACCTGGACAGGGCGACGGCTACACCTTC. The variable domain in full, with the rest retrieved from reference TRBV18 and TRBJ1-2, is NAGVMQNPRHLVRRRGQEARLRCSPMKGHSHVYWYRQLPEEGLKFMVYLQKENIIDESGMPKERFSAEFPKEGPSILRIQQVVRGDSAAYFCASSPGQGDGYTFGSGTRLTVV.

This clonotype has a count of ten or more. The CDR3 region is CASSASPGPENSPLHF. DNA for the CDR3: TGTGCCAGCAGCGCATCTCCGGGGCCGGAGAATTCACCCCTCCACTTT. The chain links TRBV7-9 to TRBJ1-6; D might be TRBD1 (5 bases). The CDR3 consists of 16 residues. Trimming took 5 bases from V and 7 from J, leaving 18 bases between them. In germline, CDR1 is SEHNR, CDR2 FQNEAQ (reference sequence).

In this sample, this clonotype turned up many times. The chain couples TRBV12-5 to TRBJ2-5; 9 bases line up with TRBD1. Germline loops: CDR1 LGHNT, CDR2 FRNRAP. The CDR3 totals 15 residues. J lost 3 bases, V lost 7 bases, and 9 bases had no gene match. The CDR3 spells CASAHTGTGKETQYF. Written as DNA, the CDR3 is TGTGCTAGTGCCCACACCGGGACAGGGAAAGAGACCCAGTACTTC.

There are many counts of this clonotype. J is TRBJ1-5 and V is TRBV12-3 or TRBV12-4; D unresolved. Trimming left V 2 bases short and J 2 bases short, with 13 bases between. CDR3 length: 16 amino acids. The CDR3 protein is CASSLTPTEGNQPQHF. The CDR3 DNA follows: TGTGCCAGCAGTTTAACCCCCACTGAGGGCAATCAGCCCCAGCATTTT.